Below are 6 T cell receptor beta chains sequenced from a single sample in a study of CD8 T cells in Susac syndrome. RNA totalling roughly 0.5 to 1 ug underwent reverse transcription with random hexamers. TCRdb recomputed calls from the immunoSEQ multiplex PCR reads with MiXCR, one row per CDR3 protein. The sample has tens of thousands of distinct CDR3 sequences, about 96% seen once; the top ten hold 0.55% to 0.75%. Sample: CD8+ T cells from PBMCs. The receptors derive from a human donor with Susac syndrome.

For this clonotype: The final CDR3 position lacks the conserved phenylalanine or tryptophan, pointing to a likely read error. This sequence joins TRBV30 and TRBJ1-2, with D possibly matching TRBD1 (5 bases). This CDR3 contains 12 residues. Trimming took off 2 bases at V and 8 bases at J, with 12 bases between the two ends. Germline assignment: CDR1 GTSNPN and CDR2 SVGIG (reference sequence). CDR3 sequence reads: CAWSTGAGGYTL. CDR3 DNA: TGTGCCTGGAGTACAGGCGCGGGGGGCTACACCCTC.

The chain joins TRBV5-6 to TRBJ2-7; 11 bases match TRBD1. The J segment lost 2 bases and the V segment lost 4 bases, leaving 8 bases of the junction unmatched. The CDR3 sequence is 16 residues long. Germline V gene data show CDR1 as SGHDT and CDR2 as YYEEEE. The CDR3 coding sequence is TGTGCCAGCAGCCGAAAGGACAGGGGGCGACCCTACGAGCAGTACTTC. It is translated as CASSRKDRGRPYEQYF.

This rearrangement joins TRBV24-1 to TRBJ2-6, with TRBD1 matching 9 bases. The CDR3 spans 17 residues. The V segment lost 4 bases and the J segment 2 bases; nucleotides outside the gene matches: 5. Germline V gene data show CDR1 as KGHDR and CDR2 as SFDVKD. This CDR3 is CATSDHTGGTGANVLTF. CDR3 nucleotide sequence: TGTGCCACCAGTGACCATACAGGGGGCACTGGGGCCAACGTCCTGACTTTC.

The chain carries TRBV6-2 or TRBV6-3 and TRBJ1-1; D unresolved. The ends were cut back, 4 bases at V and 8 bases at J, with 8 bases in the middle. Germline-derived CDR1 and CDR2 are MNHEY and SVGEGT. The CDR3 extends over 11 amino acids. Written as DNA, the CDR3 is TGTGCCAGCAGTTTCGGAGTAGAAGCTTTCTTT. Translating gives CASSFGVEAFF.

V is TRBV6-2 or TRBV6-3 and J is TRBJ1-2; TRBD1 matches 8 bases. Trimming cost V 6 bases and J 9 bases; bases outside gene matches: 15. The CDR3 sequence is 15 residues long. Germline-derived CDR1 and CDR2 are MNHEY and SVGEGT. The CDR3 nucleotides are TGTGCCAGCAGGTCCTCGACAGGGGTCGCGACCCGCTACACCTTC. Its translation: CASRSSTGVATRYTF.

The genes are TRBV30 and TRBJ1-1; TRBD1 is a possible D gene (6 bases). This CDR3 has 14 amino acids. CDR1 GTSNPN and CDR2 SVGIG come from the germline V gene (reference sequence). CDR3 nucleotide sequence: TGTGCGTCAGACCACAGGGTTTTGAACACTGAAGCTTTCTTT. Amino acids: CASDHRVLNTEAFF. Full variable domain (missing parts from reference TRBV30 and TRBJ1-1): SQTIHQWPATLVQPVGSPLSLECTVEGTSNPNLYWYRQAAGRGLQLLFYSVGIGQISSEVPQNLSASRPQDRQFILSSKKLLLSDSGFYLCASDHRVLNTEAFFGQGTRLTVV.